The clone carrying this T cell receptor (beta chain) was found many times. This entry is derived from a study of identical twins. TCRdb re-called the 5' RACE reads with MiXCR, one entry per CDR3 protein. The table includes around 250,000 distinct CDR3 sequences, roughly 7% detected once. CDR1 and CDR2 (germline): MGHDK, SYGVNS. This CDR3 spans 16 amino acids. Between the trimmed V and J ends, which lost 4 bases and 0 bases, there was a span of 12 bases. These same data were also listed under a study on yellow fever vaccine responses in identical twins.

Sequencing used memory (CD45RO+) T cells sorted from blood. The origin of this receptor is a woman between 18 and 29 years old in good health. V and J are TRBV25-1 and TRBJ2-2; tentative D call: TRBD2 (5 bases). CDR3 nucleotide sequence: TGTGCCAGCAGTGCGCCTGGGAGCACGAACACCGGGGAGCTGTTTTTT. Translated, it gives CASSAPGSTNTGELFF.